The clone carrying this T cell receptor (beta chain) was seen more than once but under ten times. Its antigen is unknown. 60 Vbeta and 13 Jbeta primers were used in PCR. Clones were sequenced by immunoSEQ multiplex PCR, and TCRdb holds only the in-frame ones, with some missing. The sample shows about 150,000 clones, around 9.6% of them seen only once. The CDR3 loop spans 12 amino acids. The germline CDR1 and CDR2 sequences are KGHSH and LQKENI. Deletions cut 3 bases from V and 7 bases from J, with 9 bases between. These data originate in a study of cytomegalovirus exposure and HLA in healthy donors. General study findings and limits: Researchers reported in a later analysis that a missense DCLRE1C variant was tied to TCR beta V- and J-gene trimming. In an earlier analysis, most TCR beta V segments were productive about 87% or about 30% of the time. TCR beta sequences reportedly predicted most subjects' HLA-A and HLA-B alleles accurately. A list of roughly 180 TCR beta chains associated with cytomegalovirus was given.

The gene calls are TRBV18 and TRBJ2-5; D ambiguous. This TCR derives from a male donor in good health and CMV-seronegative. The sequenced sample consisted of PBMCs. Written as DNA, the CDR3 is TGTGCCAGCTCACCCCCCACTCTGACCCAGTACTTC. Its protein is CASSPPTLTQYF.